What follows describes a single T cell receptor (beta chain). Which antigen it targets is not known. Within one base of it there is no much larger clone, and no base qualities were kept. Taken with the paper, the label for treatment or condition translates to: roughly 20 received Ad26.COV2.S at low or high dose, single or two shots; about 5 received placebo; per-sample allocation not given. For vaccine and placebo recipients, repertoires were sequenced using samples collected on day 63 after the first injection. In Cohort 1b, around 23 adults aged 18-55 years were enrolled at a single site in Boston, USA, between 29 July and 7 August 2020. Ad26.COV2.S consisted of a replication-incompetent adenovirus type 26 vector by which a prefusion-stabilized SARS-CoV-2 spike protein from the original Wuhan strain was expressed. This record belongs to a study of Ad26.COV2.S vaccination and SARS-CoV-2 variants (dated by TCRdb to about 2021). Study-level background: Vaccine-arm donors were drawn from COV1001, a multicentre, randomized, double-blind, placebo-controlled phase I-IIa trial of Ad26.COV2.S in healthy adults. The TCR-sequenced set comprised about 32 samples: roughly 19 Ad26.COV2.S vaccine recipients, 5 placebo recipients and 8 SARS-CoV-2 convalescent individuals. Throughout the experiments and outcome assessment, investigators stayed blinded to trial group allocation. Sequencing of the TCRbeta repertoire served to evaluate the specificity and breadth of SARS-CoV-2-reactive T cell receptors following Ad26.COV2.S vaccination. Ad26.COV2.S was administered intramuscularly at 5 x 10^10 or 1 x 10^11 viral particles, either as a single shot or as two shots given 56 days apart. Participants in the trial were split at random into five groups of five each, receiving low-dose or high-dose Ad26.COV2.S once or twice, or else placebo on both occasions.

TCRbeta CDR3 regions were sequenced with the immunoSEQ Assay. After extraction, genomic DNA underwent amplification by bias-controlled multiplex PCR, followed by high-throughput sequencing. Regarding the original processing steps: To quantify the absolute abundance of each unique TCRbeta CDR3 region, sequences were collapsed and filtered. T cell fraction was estimated by normalizing TCRbeta template counts to usable DNA, with usable DNA measured through amplification of reference genes found in all nucleated cells. Repertoire TCRs were annotated as SARS-CoV-2-specific by exact matching of V gene, CDR3 amino acid sequence and J gene to a known reactive TCR set. The reference SARS-CoV-2 TCR set came from MIRA and was filtered for enrichment in COVID-19-positive ImmuneCODE repertoires, removing public or cross-reactive TCRs. Using the MIRA antigens, annotated TCRs were further analysed by specific ORF or by position within an ORF. Breadth was defined as the number of annotated unique rearrangements divided by the total number of unique productive rearrangements, and depth was defined as the summed frequency of the annotated unique rearrangements. TCR breadth was compared between groups using two-sided Wilcoxon rank-sum tests. The source is immuneACCESS, and TCRdb retained only in-frame sequences with V and J called. Part of the clones is not carried over; for the studies checked, unresolved V genes explain less than half of this, and the remainder is unexplained. V, J and clone size derive from that table, while D and trimming were established from the DNA sequence. This sample gives some 340,000 clones in total; around 85% of them show up just once. The top ten clones comprise about 2.1% of the sample.

Via the germline V gene, CDR1 is SGHTA and CDR2 FQGNSA. V ends up 5 bases short and J 10 bases short, with an unmatched junction base count of 17. The CDR3 runs 17 residues from the cysteine to the phenylalanine. The sequence is cut down to CDR3 DNA, 51 bases in frame from base 1. Study-wide findings and limitations: Substantial breadth of spike-specific CD8+ and CD4+ T cell responses was reported after vaccination. Comparable non-spike TCR breadth was observed between vaccine and placebo recipients, consistent with only spike being contained in the vaccine. The authors noted that the TCR breadth and depth analyses may have underestimated total T cell responses. Spike-specific TCR breadth was higher in Ad26.COV2.S recipients than in placebo recipients (P = 0.0014). The study was not powered for comparison of responses between vaccine doses or regimens.

The source is a person between 18 and 60 years old who received the Ad26.COV2.S COVID-19 vaccine or a placebo. This material consisted of peripheral blood, taken in a trial of Ad26.COV2.S vaccine versus placebo. The sequence links TRBV7-2 to TRBJ2-1, and 10 junction bases match TRBD2. The DNA reads as follows: TGTGCCAGCAGCCGCCCTACTAGCGGGGAGACCGGCCGCGAGCAGTTCTTC. Its amino acids are CASSRPTSGETGREQFF.